This TCR beta chain was captured by sequencing in a study of T-cell reconstitution after alpha-beta-depleted transplantation in children. A library of TCRbeta sequences, prepared with unique molecular identifiers, was generated. TCRdb analysed the PCR reads with MiXCR anew, one entry per CDR3 protein. The sample lists 150,000 to 250,000 distinct CDR3 sequences, approximately 14% seen once, with about 12% in the top ten. This clonotype appeared many times. The sequencing here drew on PBMCs from the stem cell graft donor, taken from the stem cell graft. The TCR sequence derives from a human donor who donated a stem cell graft to a child with acute lymphoblastic leukemia.

The CDR3 DNA follows: TGCAGTGCTAGAGATTTTTCGGGGACTAGCGGGTACGAGCAGTACTTC. This translates into CSARDFSGTSGYEQYF. This chain joins TRBV20-1 and TRBJ2-7; 12 nucleotides match TRBD2. Germline V gene sequence: CDR1 DFQATT, CDR2 SNEGSKA (reference sequence). V trimming: 0 bases; J trimming: 4 bases; junction bases outside the gene matches: 7. The CDR3 extends over 16 amino acids.